This T cell receptor beta chain stems from a study of vaccination effects on CD4 cells after COVID-19. Generated by immunoSEQ multiplex PCR, the TCRdb table keeps only in-frame clones and is missing some. The sample includes 17,000 or so clones, less than 85% seen only once; the top ten take approximately 21%. Whole-study results and caveats: In the late period after vaccination, infection- and vaccine-induced clones contracted markedly.

Antigen-specific CD4+ T cell clonotypes were called by their expansion after viral peptide-pool culture in ViraFEST. After more than 8 days in culture, the CD4+ T cells were isolated. Between March and December 2020, the person had a SARS-CoV-2 infection that PCR confirmed. Participants were given two doses of BNT162b2 or mRNA-1273 vaccine. Concerning this clone: The target antigen is unknown.

The CDR3 totals 14 residues. CDR1 and CDR2 (germline): SGHRS, YFSETQ. V was pared by 1 base and J by 4 bases, with 9 bases between. The input for sequencing was CD4+ T cells from PBMCs cultured with SARS-CoV-2 spike peptides, taken after COVID-19 vaccination. The chain couples TRBV5-1 to TRBJ1-3, with D perhaps matching TRBD1 (5 bases). The TCR was taken from a human donor who had a prior SARS-CoV-2 infection. The CDR3 region is CASSLSGNGNTIYF. CDR3 nucleotides: TGCGCCAGCAGCTTGTCAGGGAACGGAAACACCATATATTTT.